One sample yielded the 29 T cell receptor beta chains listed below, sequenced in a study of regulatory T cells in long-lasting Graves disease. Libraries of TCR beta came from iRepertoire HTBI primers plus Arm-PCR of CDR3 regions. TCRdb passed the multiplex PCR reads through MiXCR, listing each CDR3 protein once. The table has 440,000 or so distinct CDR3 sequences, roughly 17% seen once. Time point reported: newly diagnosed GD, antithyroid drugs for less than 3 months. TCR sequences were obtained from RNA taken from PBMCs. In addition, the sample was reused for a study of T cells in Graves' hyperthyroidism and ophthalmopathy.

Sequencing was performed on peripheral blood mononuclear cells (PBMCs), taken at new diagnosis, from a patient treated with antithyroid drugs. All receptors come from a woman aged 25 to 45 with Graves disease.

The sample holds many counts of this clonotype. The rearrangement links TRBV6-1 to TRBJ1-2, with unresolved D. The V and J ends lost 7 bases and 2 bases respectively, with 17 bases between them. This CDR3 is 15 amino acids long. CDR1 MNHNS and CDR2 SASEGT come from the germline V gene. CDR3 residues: CASNSPQKNNYGYTF. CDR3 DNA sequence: TGTGCCAGCAATTCCCCACAGAAGAACAACTATGGCTACACCTTC.

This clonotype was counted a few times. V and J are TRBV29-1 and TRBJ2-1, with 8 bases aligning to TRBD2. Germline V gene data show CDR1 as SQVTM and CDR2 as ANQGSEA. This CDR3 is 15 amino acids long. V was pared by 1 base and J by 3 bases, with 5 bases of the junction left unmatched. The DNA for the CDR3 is TGCAGCGTTGAAGGGCGGACTAGCAGCTACAATGAGCAGTTCTTC. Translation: CSVEGRTSSYNEQFF.

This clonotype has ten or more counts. CDR3 DNA: TGCAGTGCTTTAAGCGGGAGAAAGGCCGGGGAGCTGTTTTTT. The encoded protein is CSALSGRKAGELFF. This chain joins TRBV20-1 and TRBJ2-2; 8 positions match TRBD2. J was trimmed by 6 bases and V by 5 bases; bases with no gene match: 8. CDR3 length equals 14 residues. Germline values: CDR1 DFQATT, CDR2 SNEGSKA (reference sequence).

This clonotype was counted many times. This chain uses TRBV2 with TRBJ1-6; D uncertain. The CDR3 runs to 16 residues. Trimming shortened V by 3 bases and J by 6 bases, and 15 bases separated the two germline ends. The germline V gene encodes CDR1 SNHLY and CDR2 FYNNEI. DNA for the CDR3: TGTGCCAGCAGTGACCCGACCCGGGAGCTTAATTCACCCCTCCACTTT. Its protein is CASSDPTRELNSPLHF.

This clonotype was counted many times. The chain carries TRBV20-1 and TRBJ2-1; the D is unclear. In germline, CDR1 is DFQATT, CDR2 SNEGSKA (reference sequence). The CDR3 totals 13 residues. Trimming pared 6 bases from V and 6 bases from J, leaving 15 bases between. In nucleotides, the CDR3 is TGCAGTGCAACGACGGCAATACTCAATGAGCAGTTCTTC. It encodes CSATTAILNEQFF.

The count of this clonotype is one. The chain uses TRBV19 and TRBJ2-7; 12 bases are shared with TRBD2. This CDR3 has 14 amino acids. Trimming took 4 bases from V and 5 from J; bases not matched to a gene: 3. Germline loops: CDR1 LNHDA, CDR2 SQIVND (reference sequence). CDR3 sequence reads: CASSTRLAGDEQYF. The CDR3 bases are TGTGCCAGTAGTACACGACTAGCGGGGGACGAGCAGTACTTC.

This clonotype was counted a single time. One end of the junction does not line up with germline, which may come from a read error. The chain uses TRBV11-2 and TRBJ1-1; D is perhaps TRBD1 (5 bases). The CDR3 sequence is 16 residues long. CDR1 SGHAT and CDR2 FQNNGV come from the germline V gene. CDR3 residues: CASSQGQGAGSTEAFF. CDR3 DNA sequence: TGCGCCAGCAGCCAAGGCCAAGGGGCTGGGAGCACTGAAGCTTTCTTT.

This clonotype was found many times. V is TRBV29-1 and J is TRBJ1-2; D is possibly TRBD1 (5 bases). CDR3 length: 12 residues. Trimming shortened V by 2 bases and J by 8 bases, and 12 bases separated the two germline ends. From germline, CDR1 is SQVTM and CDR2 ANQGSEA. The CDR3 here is CSVENQGGGYTF. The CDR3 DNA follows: TGCAGCGTTGAAAACCAGGGTGGGGGCTACACCTTC.

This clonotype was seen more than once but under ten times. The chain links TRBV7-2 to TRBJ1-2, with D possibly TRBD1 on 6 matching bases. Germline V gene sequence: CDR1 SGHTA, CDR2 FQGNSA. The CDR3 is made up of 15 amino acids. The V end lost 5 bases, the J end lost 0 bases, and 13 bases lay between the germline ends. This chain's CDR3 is CASSPRQAPNYGYTF. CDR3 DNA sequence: TGTGCCAGCAGCCCGCGACAGGCCCCTAACTATGGCTACACCTTC.

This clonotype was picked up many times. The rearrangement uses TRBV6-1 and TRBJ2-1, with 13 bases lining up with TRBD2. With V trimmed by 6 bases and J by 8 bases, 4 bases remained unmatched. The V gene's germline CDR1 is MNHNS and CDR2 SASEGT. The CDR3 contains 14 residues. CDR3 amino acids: CASRAGLAGDEQFF. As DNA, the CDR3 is TGTGCCAGCAGGGCAGGACTAGCGGGGGATGAGCAGTTCTTC.

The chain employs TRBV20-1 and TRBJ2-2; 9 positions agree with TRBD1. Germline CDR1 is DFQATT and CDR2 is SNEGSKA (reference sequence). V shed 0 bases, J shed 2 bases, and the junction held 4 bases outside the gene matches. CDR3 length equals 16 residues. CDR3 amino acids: CSARDGTGTNTGELFF. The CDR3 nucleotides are TGCAGTGCTAGAGATGGGACAGGGACCAACACCGGGGAGCTGTTTTTT.

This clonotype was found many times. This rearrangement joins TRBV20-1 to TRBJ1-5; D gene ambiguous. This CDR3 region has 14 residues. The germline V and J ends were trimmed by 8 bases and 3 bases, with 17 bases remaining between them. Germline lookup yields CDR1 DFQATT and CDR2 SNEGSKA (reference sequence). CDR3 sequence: CSIKGPYSNQPQHF. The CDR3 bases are TGCAGTATAAAGGGCCCATACTCCAATCAGCCCCAGCATTTT.

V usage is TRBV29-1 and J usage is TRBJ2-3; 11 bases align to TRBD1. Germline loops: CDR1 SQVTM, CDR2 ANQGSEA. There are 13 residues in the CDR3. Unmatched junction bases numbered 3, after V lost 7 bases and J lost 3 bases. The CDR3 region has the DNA TGCAGCGGGGACAGGGGGAGGACAGATACGCAGTATTTT. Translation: CSGDRGRTDTQYF.

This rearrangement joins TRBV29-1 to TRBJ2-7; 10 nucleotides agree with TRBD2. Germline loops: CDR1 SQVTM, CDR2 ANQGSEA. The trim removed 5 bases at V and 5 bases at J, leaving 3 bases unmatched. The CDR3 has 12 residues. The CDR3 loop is CSVTGLADEQYF. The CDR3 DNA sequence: TGCAGCGTTACCGGACTAGCGGACGAGCAGTACTTC.

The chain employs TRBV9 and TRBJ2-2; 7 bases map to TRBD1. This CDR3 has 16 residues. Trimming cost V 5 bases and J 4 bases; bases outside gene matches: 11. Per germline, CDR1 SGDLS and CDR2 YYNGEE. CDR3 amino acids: CASSPYRGVGTGELFF. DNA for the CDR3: TGTGCCAGCAGTCCTTACAGGGGTGTAGGCACCGGGGAGCTGTTTTTT.

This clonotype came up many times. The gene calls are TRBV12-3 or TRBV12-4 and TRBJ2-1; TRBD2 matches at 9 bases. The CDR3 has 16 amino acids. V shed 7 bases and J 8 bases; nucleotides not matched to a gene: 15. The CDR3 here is CASTPQREVFVDEQFF. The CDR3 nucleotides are TGTGCCAGCACTCCCCAGCGGGAGGTATTTGTCGATGAGCAGTTCTTC.

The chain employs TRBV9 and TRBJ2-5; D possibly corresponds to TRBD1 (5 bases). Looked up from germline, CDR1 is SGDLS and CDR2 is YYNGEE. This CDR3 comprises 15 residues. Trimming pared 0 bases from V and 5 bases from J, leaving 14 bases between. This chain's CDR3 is CASSVGGQSSETQYF. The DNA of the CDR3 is TGTGCCAGCAGCGTAGGAGGACAATCTTCTGAGACCCAGTACTTC. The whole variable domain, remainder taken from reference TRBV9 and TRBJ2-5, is DSGVTQTPKHLITATGQRVTLRCSPRSGDLSVYWYQQSLDQGLQFLIQYYNGEERAKGNILERFSAQQFPDLHSELNLSSLELGDSALYFCASSVGGQSSETQYFGPGTRLLVL.

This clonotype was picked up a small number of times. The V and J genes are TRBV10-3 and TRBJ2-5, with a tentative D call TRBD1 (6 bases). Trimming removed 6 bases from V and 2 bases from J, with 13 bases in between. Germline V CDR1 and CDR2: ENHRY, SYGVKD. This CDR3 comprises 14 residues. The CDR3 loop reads CAIRQGSMQETQYF. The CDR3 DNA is TGTGCCATCAGACAGGGTAGTATGCAAGAGACCCAGTACTTC.

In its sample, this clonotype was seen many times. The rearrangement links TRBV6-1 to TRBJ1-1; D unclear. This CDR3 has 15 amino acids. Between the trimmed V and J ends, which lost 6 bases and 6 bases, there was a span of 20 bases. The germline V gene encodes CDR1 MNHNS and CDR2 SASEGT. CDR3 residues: CASSRKGGWDSEAFF. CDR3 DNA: TGTGCCAGCAGCCGGAAGGGAGGGTGGGATTCTGAAGCTTTCTTT.

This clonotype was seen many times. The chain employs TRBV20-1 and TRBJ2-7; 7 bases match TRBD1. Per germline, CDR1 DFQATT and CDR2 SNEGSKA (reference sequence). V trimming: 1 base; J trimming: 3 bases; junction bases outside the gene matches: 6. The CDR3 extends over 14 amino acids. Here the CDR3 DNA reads TGCAGTGCTAGAGGTCGCGCAGGGGGCTACGAGCAGTACTTC. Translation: CSARGRAGGYEQYF.

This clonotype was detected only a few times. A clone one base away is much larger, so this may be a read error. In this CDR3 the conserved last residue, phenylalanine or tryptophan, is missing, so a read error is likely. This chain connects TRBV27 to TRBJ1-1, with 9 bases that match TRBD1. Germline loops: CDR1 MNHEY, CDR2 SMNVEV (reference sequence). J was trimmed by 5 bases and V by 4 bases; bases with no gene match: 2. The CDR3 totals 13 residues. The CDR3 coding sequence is TGTGCCAGCAGTTCGACAGGGGGGACTGAAGCTTTCCTT. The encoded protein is CASSSTGGTEAFL.

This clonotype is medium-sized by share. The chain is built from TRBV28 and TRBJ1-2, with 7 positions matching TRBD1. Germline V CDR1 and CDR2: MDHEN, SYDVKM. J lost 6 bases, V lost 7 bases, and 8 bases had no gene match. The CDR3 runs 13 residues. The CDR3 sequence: CASTRQGEDGYTF. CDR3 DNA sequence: TGTGCCAGCACACGACAGGGTGAAGATGGCTACACCTTC.

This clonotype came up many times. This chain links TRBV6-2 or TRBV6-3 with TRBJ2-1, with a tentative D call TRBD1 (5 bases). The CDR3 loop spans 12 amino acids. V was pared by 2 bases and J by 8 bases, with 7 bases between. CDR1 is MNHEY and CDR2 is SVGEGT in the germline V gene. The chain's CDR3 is CASSYRTYEQFF. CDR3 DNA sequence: TGTGCCAGCAGTTACCGGACATATGAGCAGTTCTTC.

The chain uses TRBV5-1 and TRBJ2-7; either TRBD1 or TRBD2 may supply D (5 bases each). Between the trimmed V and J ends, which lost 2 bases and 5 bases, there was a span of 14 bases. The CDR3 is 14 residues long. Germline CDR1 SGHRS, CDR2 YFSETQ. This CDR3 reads CASSFRDRLDEQYF. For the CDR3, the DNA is TGCGCCAGCAGCTTCCGGGACCGCTTGGACGAGCAGTACTTC.

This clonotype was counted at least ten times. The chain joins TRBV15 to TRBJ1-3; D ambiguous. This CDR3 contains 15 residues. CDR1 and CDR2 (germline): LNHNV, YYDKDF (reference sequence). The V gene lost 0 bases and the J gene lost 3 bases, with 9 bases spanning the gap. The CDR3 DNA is TGTGCCACCAGCAGAGATTCAACGGGTGGAAACACCATATATTTT. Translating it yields CATSRDSTGGNTIYF.

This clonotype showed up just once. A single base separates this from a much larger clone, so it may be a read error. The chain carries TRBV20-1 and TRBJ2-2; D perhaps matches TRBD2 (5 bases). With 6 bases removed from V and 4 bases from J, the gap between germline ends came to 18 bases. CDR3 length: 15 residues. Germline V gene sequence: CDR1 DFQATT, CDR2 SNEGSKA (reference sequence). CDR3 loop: CSARRWASSTGELFF. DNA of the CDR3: TGCAGTGCCCGTCGGTGGGCTAGCAGCACCGGGGAGCTGTTTTTT.

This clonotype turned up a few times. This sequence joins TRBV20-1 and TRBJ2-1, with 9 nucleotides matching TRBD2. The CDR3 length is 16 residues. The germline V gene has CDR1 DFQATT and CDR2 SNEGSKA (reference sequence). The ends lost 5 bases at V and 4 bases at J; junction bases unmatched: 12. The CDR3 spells CSAFPSSGMKYNEQFF. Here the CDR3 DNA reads TGCAGTGCTTTCCCTTCTAGCGGGATGAAATACAATGAGCAGTTCTTC.

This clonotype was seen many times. The CDR3 DNA follows: TGTGCCACCAGTGACCCCCCAGGCGAGCGCACAGATACGCAGTATTTT. It yields the protein CATSDPPGERTDTQYF. The V gene is TRBV24-1, the J gene TRBJ2-3; D call uncertain. This CDR3 has 16 residues. Germline V lookup: CDR1 KGHDR, CDR2 SFDVKD. Between the trimmed V and J ends, which lost 4 bases and 1 base, there was a span of 14 bases.

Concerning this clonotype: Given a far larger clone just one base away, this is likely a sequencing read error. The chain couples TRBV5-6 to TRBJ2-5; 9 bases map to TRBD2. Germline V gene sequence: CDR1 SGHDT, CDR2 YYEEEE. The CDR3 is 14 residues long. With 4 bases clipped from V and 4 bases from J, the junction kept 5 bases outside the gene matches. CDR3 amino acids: CASSHLAGRETQYF. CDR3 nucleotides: TGTGCCAGCAGCCACCTAGCGGGACGAGAGACCCAGTACTTC. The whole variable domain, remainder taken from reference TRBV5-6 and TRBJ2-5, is DAGVTQSPTHLIKTRGQQVTLRCSPKSGHDTVSWYQQALGQGPQFIFQYYEEEERQRGNFPDRFSGHQFPNYSSELNVNALLLGDSALYLCASSHLAGRETQYFGPGTRLLVL.